Listed here is a single TCR beta chain. The antigen is not known. Germline loops: CDR1 MGHRA, CDR2 YSYEKL. This CDR3 is 16 amino acids long. The V and J ends lost 1 base and 5 bases, in that order; junction bases with no gene match: 8. These data originate in a study of PD-1 blockade in classical Hodgkin lymphoma. All trial patients relapsed after autologous stem cell transplantation. Data came from immunoSEQ multiplex PCR; TCRdb stores just in-frame clones and leaves some out. Among approximately 58,000 clones, 85% to 95% were seen once, and the ten largest hold about 10%. General observations from the study: Newly diagnosed patients were reported to start with lower TCR diversity than healthy donors. Repertoire differences have undefined causes, possibly disease activity or prior therapy.

The rearrangement uses TRBV4-1 and TRBJ2-1; 7 positions agree with TRBD2. The starting material was peripheral blood mononuclear cells (PBMCs), obtained before the second cycle of nivolumab. The sequence was collected from a human donor with classical Hodgkin lymphoma. CDR3: CASSQGSLADNNEQFF. The CDR3 region has the DNA TGCGCCAGCAGCCAAGGTTCCCTAGCGGACAACAATGAGCAGTTCTTC.